Listed here are 27 T cell receptor beta chains from one sample, sequenced in a study of OX40 agonist ivuxolimab in advanced cancers. TCRdb keeps only in-frame clones here, not all; method: immunoSEQ multiplex PCR. In the table there are 59,000 or so clones, 85% to 90% of which are singletons. Specimen: CD4+ or CD8+ T cells sorted from blood, collected in a trial of the OX40 agonist ivuxolimab. Every receptor here comes from an adult with an advanced solid tumor such as melanoma, head and neck, liver or kidney cancer.

CDR3 DNA: TGTGCCAGCAGCTCCTTGACTAAGAACTATGGCTACACCTTC. Translating it yields CASSSLTKNYGYTF. The V call is TRBV7-6, the J call TRBJ1-2; D uncertain. The CDR3 is made up of 14 amino acids. Between the trimmed V and J ends, which lost 4 bases and 2 bases, there was a span of 11 bases. From germline, CDR1 is SGHVS and CDR2 FNYEAQ.

The genes are TRBV6-5 and TRBJ2-2; a possible D gene is TRBD2 (5 bases). The CDR3 covers 14 residues. Deletions cut 10 bases from V and 0 bases from J, with 12 bases between. Germline V lookup: CDR1 MNHEY, CDR2 SVGAGI. The CDR3 is CATYTGTNTGELFF. The CDR3 region has the DNA TGTGCCACCTACACCGGGACGAACACCGGGGAGCTGTTTTTT.

The gene calls are TRBV28 and TRBJ1-5, with TRBD1 as a possible D gene (6 bases). V lost 5 bases and J 0 bases, leaving 14 bases between the germline ends. Germline CDR1 is MDHEN and CDR2 is SYDVKM. The CDR3 loop spans 16 amino acids. The CDR3 coding sequence is TGTGCCAGCAGTCTGGGGGGGCTCTATAGCAATCAGCCCCAGCATTTT. Translating gives CASSLGGLYSNQPQHF.

The rearrangement joins TRBV5-1 to TRBJ2-1, with 7 bases that match TRBD2. V dropped 0 bases and J dropped 8; count of bases not matched to a gene: 2. This CDR3 spans 13 amino acids. The germline gives CDR1 SGHRS, CDR2 YFSETQ. The DNA for the CDR3 is TGCGCCAGCAGCTTGGACCTAGCGGATGAGCAGTTCTTC. Protein product: CASSLDLADEQFF.

The V call is TRBV28, the J call TRBJ1-4; D might be TRBD1 (5 bases). Germline values: CDR1 MDHEN, CDR2 SYDVKM. The CDR3 runs 15 residues. Trimming pared 6 bases from V and 3 bases from J, leaving 14 bases between. The CDR3 DNA follows: TGTGCCAGCAGCGCCCTCGGGGGTCCTAATGAAAAACTGTTTTTT. As protein: CASSALGGPNEKLFF.

The gene calls are TRBV15 and TRBJ2-1; tentatively, D is TRBD2 (6 bases). Trimming shortened V by 5 bases and J by 5 bases, and 16 bases separated the two germline ends. The CDR3 contains 15 residues. CDR1 and CDR2 (germline): LNHNV, YYDKDF (reference sequence). The DNA of the CDR3 is TGTGCCACCAGCTCGTGGGCGGGGCGGAACAATGAGCAGTTCTTC. It is translated as CATSSWAGRNNEQFF. Full variable domain (missing parts from reference TRBV15 and TRBJ2-1): DAMVIQNPRYQVTQFGKPVTLSCSQTLNHNVMYWYQQKSSQAPKLLFHYYDKDFNNEADTPDNFQSRRPNTSFCFLDIRSPGLGDTAMYLCATSSWAGRNNEQFFGPGTRLTVL.

V usage is TRBV19 and J usage is TRBJ2-7; TRBD2 aligns across 13 bases. With 4 bases clipped from V and 0 bases from J, the junction kept 9 bases outside the gene matches. There are 18 residues in the CDR3. The germline gives CDR1 LNHDA, CDR2 SQIVND (reference sequence). The CDR3 sequence: CASSTSGLAGTISYEQYF. DNA of the CDR3: TGTGCCAGTAGTACCTCGGGACTAGCGGGAACCATCTCCTACGAGCAGTACTTC.

This clone was seen more than once but under ten times. The rearrangement joins TRBV7-3 to TRBJ2-2; TRBD2 matches 7 bases. The CDR3 totals 15 residues. The germline V gene has CDR1 SGHTA and CDR2 FQGTGA. J gave up 5 bases and V 3 bases, and 6 bases lay outside the gene matches. CDR3 sequence: CASSFRGERTGELFF. CDR3 DNA sequence: TGTGCCAGCAGCTTCCGGGGGGAGAGGACCGGGGAGCTGTTTTTT.

The chain links TRBV6-6 to TRBJ2-7; D not certain. V was cut by 5 bases and J by 1 base, with 3 bases left in between. Germline lookup yields CDR1 MNHNY and CDR2 SVGAGI (reference sequence). This CDR3 contains 11 residues. The CDR3 is CASSASYEQYF. In DNA, the CDR3 is TGTGCCAGCAGTGCTTCCTACGAGCAGTACTTC.

V is TRBV5-4 and J is TRBJ1-2, with 7 bases aligning to TRBD1. Germline-derived CDR1 and CDR2 are SGHNT and YYREEE (reference sequence). This CDR3 is 13 amino acids long. Trimming cost V 2 bases and J 6 bases; bases outside gene matches: 4. The CDR3 DNA reads as TGTGCCAGCAGCTTTACAGGGGTCGATGGCTACACCTTC. Encoded protein: CASSFTGVDGYTF.

This sequence joins TRBV7-9 and TRBJ1-2; TRBD1 might be the D (6 bases). V dropped 5 bases and J dropped 3 bases, with 19 bases sitting between them. Germline-derived CDR1 and CDR2 are SEHNR and FQNEAQ (reference sequence). The CDR3 has 16 residues. The CDR3 DNA is TGTGCCAGCAGCCCACGGGGCAGGGGAAGAGACTATGGCTACACCTTC. It codes for CASSPRGRGRDYGYTF.

The J gene is TRBJ1-1, the V gene TRBV19; D ambiguous. The germline V and J ends were trimmed by 5 bases and 1 base, with 17 bases remaining between them. In germline, CDR1 is LNHDA, CDR2 SQIVND (reference sequence). The CDR3 totals 16 residues. The CDR3 coding sequence is TGTGCCAGTAGTCCCCGGTCACGGTTGGGGAACACTGAAGCTTTCTTT. Translation gives CASSPRSRLGNTEAFF.

V and J are TRBV9 and TRBJ1-4, with a possible D match to TRBD1 (6 bases). CDR1 is SGDLS and CDR2 is YYNGEE in the germline V gene. The CDR3 loop spans 15 amino acids. V was pared by 0 bases and J by 7 bases, with 13 bases between. The CDR3: CASSVGRGGSEKLFF. For the CDR3, the DNA is TGTGCCAGCAGCGTAGGGAGGGGGGGCAGTGAAAAACTGTTTTTT.

This chain connects TRBV10-3 to TRBJ1-1; 8 bases match TRBD1. The CDR3 runs to 15 residues. Trimming took 3 bases from V and 5 from J; bases not matched to a gene: 8. Germline V lookup: CDR1 ENHRY, CDR2 SYGVKD. The CDR3 protein is CAISDEGRGQTEAFF. The CDR3 DNA follows: TGTGCCATCAGTGATGAAGGCAGGGGGCAAACTGAAGCTTTCTTT.

The genes are TRBV7-6 and TRBJ2-7; 11 bases are shared with TRBD1. The J segment lost 2 bases and the V segment lost 5 bases, leaving 5 bases of the junction unmatched. CDR1 and CDR2 (germline): SGHVS, FNYEAQ. CDR3 length: 15 amino acids. CDR3 DNA: TGTGCCAGCAGCCGAGGGACAGGGGGGGCCTACGAGCAGTACTTC. Protein product: CASSRGTGGAYEQYF.

The chain couples TRBV11-2 to TRBJ1-1; the D is unclear. V shed 2 bases and J shed 5 bases, with 6 bases lying between them. Germline V gene sequence: CDR1 SGHAT, CDR2 FQNNGV. There are 12 residues in the CDR3. For the CDR3, the DNA is TGTGCCAGCAGCTTACAAGGGACTGAAGCTTTCTTT. It specifies CASSLQGTEAFF.

The V call is TRBV30, the J call TRBJ2-1, with 8 bases fitting TRBD2. From germline, CDR1 is GTSNPN and CDR2 SVGIG (reference sequence). J lost 8 bases, V lost 3 bases, and 12 bases had no gene match. The CDR3 extends over 15 amino acids. The CDR3 DNA reads TGTGCCTGGAGGGTAGCGGGGTTGGCGTTCGATGAGCAGTTCTTC. Translation gives CAWRVAGLAFDEQFF.

This chain uses TRBV6-1 with TRBJ1-5; no clear D gene. The V gene lost 8 bases and the J gene lost 0 bases, with 5 bases spanning the gap. This CDR3 comprises 12 residues. In germline, CDR1 is MNHNS, CDR2 SASEGT. This chain's CDR3 is CASAYSNQPQHF. For the CDR3, the DNA is TGTGCCAGCGCATATAGCAATCAGCCCCAGCATTTT.

The chain links TRBV19 to TRBJ2-1; 14 bases align to TRBD2. Germline CDR1 reads LNHDA; CDR2 reads SQIVND (reference sequence). The CDR3 is made up of 17 amino acids. With V trimmed by 2 bases and J by 7 bases, 7 bases remained unmatched. CDR3 sequence (DNA): TGTGCCAGTAGTATACCCAGGACTAGCGGGAGGAGTAATGAGCAGTTCTTC. Amino acid sequence: CASSIPRTSGRSNEQFF.

The chain uses TRBV6-5 and TRBJ2-7, with no clear D. Trimming shortened V by 6 bases and J by 11 bases, and 14 bases separated the two germline ends. Germline lookup yields CDR1 MNHEY and CDR2 SVGAGI. CDR3 size: 11 residues. The DNA for the CDR3 is TGTGCCAGCAGCCGAGGTTTTCGGGAGTACTTC. It encodes CASSRGFREYF.

This clone was detected a few times. The chain joins TRBV27 to TRBJ2-5, with 9 positions matching TRBD1. The V gene end was trimmed by 9 bases and the J gene end by 9 bases; junction bases not matched to a gene: 11. Germline V gene data show CDR1 as MNHEY and CDR2 as SMNVEV (reference sequence). This CDR3 is built from 13 residues. The CDR3 here is CASSTGQGRAQYF. In DNA form, the CDR3 reads TGTGCCAGTTCGACGGGACAGGGCCGGGCCCAGTACTTC.

This clone came up once. This chain connects TRBV28 to TRBJ2-6, with 7 positions matching TRBD1. The CDR3 sequence is 15 residues long. Germline V gives CDR1 MDHEN, CDR2 SYDVKM. Trimming at V came to 8 bases and at J to 1 base, leaving 5 bases not matched to a gene. CDR3 bases: TGTGCCAGCGGGACAGTCTGGTCTGGGGCCAACGTCCTGACTTTC. Residues: CASGTVWSGANVLTF.

The chain couples TRBV2 to TRBJ1-4; tentatively, D is TRBD1 (6 bases). Germline CDR1 reads SNHLY; CDR2 reads FYNNEI. Trimming cost V 3 bases and J 5 bases, with 13 bases left between them. This CDR3 contains 15 residues. The CDR3 region is CASSDPGTRNEKLFF. For the CDR3, the DNA is TGTGCCAGCAGTGACCCCGGGACAAGGAATGAAAAACTGTTTTTT.

The chain is built from TRBV6-5 and TRBJ1-2; no clear D. There are 13 residues in the CDR3. Germline V gene sequence: CDR1 MNHEY, CDR2 SVGAGI. The V and J ends lost 0 bases and 4 bases respectively, with 6 bases between them. CDR3 loop: CASSYSDGYGYTF. CDR3 in DNA: TGTGCCAGCAGTTACTCGGATGGCTATGGCTACACCTTC.

The rearrangement joins TRBV7-3 to TRBJ2-7, with 11 bases fitting TRBD1. V shed 4 bases and J 6 bases; nucleotides not matched to a gene: 5. The CDR3 runs to 14 residues. The germline V gene has CDR1 SGHTA and CDR2 FQGTGA. The CDR3 coding sequence is TGTGCCAGCAGCTCGAGGACAGGGGGCACCGAGCAGTACTTC. Protein sequence: CASSSRTGGTEQYF.

V usage is TRBV27 and J usage is TRBJ2-7, with D maybe TRBD1 (5 bases). Germline CDR1 reads MNHEY; CDR2 reads SMNVEV (reference sequence). There are 15 residues in the CDR3. The V gene lost 5 bases and the J gene lost 2 bases, with 16 bases spanning the gap. Here the CDR3 reads CASSAYGQGTYEQYF. The CDR3 nucleotides are TGTGCCAGCAGTGCCTACGGGCAGGGCACCTACGAGCAGTACTTC.

The CDR3 sequence: CASSFRTSGVYEQFF. Written as DNA, the CDR3 is TGTGCCAGCAGCTTCCGGACTAGCGGGGTCTATGAGCAGTTCTTC. This chain links TRBV7-9 with TRBJ2-1; TRBD2 aligns across 12 bases. With V trimmed by 3 bases and J by 8 bases, 5 bases remained unmatched. The CDR3 is 15 residues long. Germline lookup yields CDR1 SEHNR and CDR2 FQNEAQ (reference sequence).